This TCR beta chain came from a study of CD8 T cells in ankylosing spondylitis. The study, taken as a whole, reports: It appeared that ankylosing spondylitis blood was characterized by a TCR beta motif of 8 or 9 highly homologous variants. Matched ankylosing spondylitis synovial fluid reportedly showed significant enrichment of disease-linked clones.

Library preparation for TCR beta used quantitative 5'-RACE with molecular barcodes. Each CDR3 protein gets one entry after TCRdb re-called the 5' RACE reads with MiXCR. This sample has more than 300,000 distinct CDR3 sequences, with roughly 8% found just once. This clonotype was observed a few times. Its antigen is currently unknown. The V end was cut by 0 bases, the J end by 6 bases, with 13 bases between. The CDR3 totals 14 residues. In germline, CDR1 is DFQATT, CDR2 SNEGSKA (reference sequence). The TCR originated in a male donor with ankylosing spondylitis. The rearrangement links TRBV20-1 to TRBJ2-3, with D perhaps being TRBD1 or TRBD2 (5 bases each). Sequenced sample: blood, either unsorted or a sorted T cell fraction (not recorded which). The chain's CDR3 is CSARDGGRPDTQYF. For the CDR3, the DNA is TGCAGTGCTAGAGATGGGGGTAGACCCGATACGCAGTATTTT.